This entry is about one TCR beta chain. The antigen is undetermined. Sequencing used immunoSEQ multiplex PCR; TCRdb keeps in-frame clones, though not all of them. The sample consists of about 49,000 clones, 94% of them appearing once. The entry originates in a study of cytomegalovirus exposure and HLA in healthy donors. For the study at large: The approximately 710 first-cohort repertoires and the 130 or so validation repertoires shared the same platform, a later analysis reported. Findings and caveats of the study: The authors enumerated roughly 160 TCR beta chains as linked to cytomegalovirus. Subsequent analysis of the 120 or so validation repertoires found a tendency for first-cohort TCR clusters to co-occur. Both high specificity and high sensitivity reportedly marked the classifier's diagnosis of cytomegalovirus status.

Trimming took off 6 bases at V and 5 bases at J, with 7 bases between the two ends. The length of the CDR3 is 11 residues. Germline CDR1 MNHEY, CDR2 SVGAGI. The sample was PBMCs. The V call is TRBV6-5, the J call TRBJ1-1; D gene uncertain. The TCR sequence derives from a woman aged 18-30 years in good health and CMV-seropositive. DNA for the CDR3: TGTGCCAGCAGCACTCCTACTGAAGCTTTCTTT. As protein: CASSTPTEAFF.